The 10 T cell receptor beta chains below all came from one sample that was sequenced in a study of cytomegalovirus exposure and HLA in healthy donors. The PCR employed 60 Vbeta primers together with 13 Jbeta primers. The method was immunoSEQ multiplex PCR; TCRdb's version includes in-frame clones alone and lacks a portion of them. The sample holds some 140,000 clones; roughly 80% are singletons and the top ten take around 7.2%. Input material: PBMCs. Receptors originate from a man aged 25-45 years in good health and CMV-seropositive.

This chain connects TRBV27 to TRBJ1-2; possibly TRBD1 for D (5 bases). Trimming cost V 3 bases and J 10 bases, with 15 bases left between them. CDR1 MNHEY and CDR2 SMNVEV come from the germline V gene (reference sequence). This CDR3 has 13 residues. CDR3 residues: CASSLQGLDDYTF. In DNA form, the CDR3 reads TGTGCCAGCAGTTTGCAGGGACTCGATGACTACACCTTC.

The CDR3 spells CASSLAVGAGRGNTIYF. The CDR3 coding sequence is TGTGCCAGCAGCTTAGCGGTGGGGGCCGGGCGTGGAAACACCATATATTTT. The V gene is TRBV7-6, the J gene TRBJ1-3, with D perhaps TRBD1 (6 bases). V lost 0 bases and J 3 bases, leaving 15 bases between the germline ends. Germline CDR1 is SGHVS and CDR2 is FNYEAQ. The CDR3 loop spans 17 amino acids. Drawing the rest from reference TRBV7-6 and TRBJ1-3, the complete variable domain is GAGVSQSPRYKVTKRGQDVALRCDPISGHVSLYWYRQALGQGPEFLTYFNYEAQQDKSGLPNDRFSAERPEGSISTLTIQRTEQRDSAMYRCASSLAVGAGRGNTIYFGEGSWLTVV.

The V call is TRBV5-1, the J call TRBJ1-2; no reliable D call. CDR1 and CDR2 from the germline V gene are SGHRS and YFSETQ. This CDR3 has 14 amino acids. V lost 0 bases and J lost 0, with 6 bases in between. The CDR3 DNA sequence: TGCGCCAGCAGCTTGGATCCGGCTAACTATGGCTACACCTTC. Its protein is CASSLDPANYGYTF.

The rearrangement uses TRBV6-5 and TRBJ1-5, with D unclear. The germline V gene has CDR1 MNHEY and CDR2 SVGAGI. Trimming took 0 bases from V and 2 from J, leaving 5 bases between them. This CDR3 is built from 14 residues. As DNA, the CDR3 is TGTGCCAGCAGTTACTCGTCGGGCAATCAGCCCCAGCATTTT. This codes for CASSYSSGNQPQHF.

V gene TRBV5-1 combines with J gene TRBJ1-1; D call uncertain. This CDR3 is 14 amino acids long. CDR1 and CDR2 (germline): SGHRS, YFSETQ. V was shortened by 4 bases and J by 5 bases, with 15 bases between the two germline ends. CDR3 coding DNA: TGCGCCAGCAGCCTCCGGGTCCCGCCGACTGAAGCTTTCTTT. Its protein is CASSLRVPPTEAFF.

The chain links TRBV28 to TRBJ1-5; D unclear. Germline CDR1 is MDHEN and CDR2 is SYDVKM. The CDR3 contains 15 residues. V was pared by 7 bases and J by 3 bases, with 16 bases between. CDR3 region: CASIPRRQLNQPQHF. CDR3 bases: TGTGCCAGCATCCCGAGGAGGCAGCTCAATCAGCCCCAGCATTTT. The full variable domain, in which reference TRBV28 and TRBJ1-5 provide the parts outside the CDR3, is DVKVTQSSRYLVKRTGEKVFLECVQDMDHENMFWYRQDPGLGLRLIYFSYDVKMKEKGDIPEGYSVSREKKERFSLILESASTNQTSMYLCASIPRRQLNQPQHFGDGTRLSIL.

This clone was counted a few times. The chain couples TRBV29-1 to TRBJ2-7, with TRBD1 identical over 7 bases. Per the germline V gene, CDR1 is SQVTM and CDR2 is ANQGSEA. The V gene end was trimmed by 4 bases and the J gene end by 4 bases; junction bases not matched to a gene: 4. The CDR3 runs to 12 residues. CDR3 sequence: CSVGNRGYEQYF. The CDR3 coding sequence is TGCAGCGTTGGTAACAGGGGATACGAGCAGTACTTC.

The chain carries TRBV6-5 and TRBJ2-2; D not resolved. The germline gives CDR1 MNHEY, CDR2 SVGAGI. V lost 5 bases and J lost 7, with 14 bases in between. The length of the CDR3 is 14 residues. The CDR3 protein is CASSDGTRSGELFF. The CDR3, as DNA: TGTGCCAGCAGTGACGGAACCCGGAGCGGGGAGCTGTTTTTT.

This rearrangement joins TRBV19 to TRBJ1-1, with D perhaps TRBD1 (6 bases). This CDR3 spans 13 amino acids. Trimming cost V 9 bases and J 3 bases, with 14 bases left between them. The germline gives CDR1 LNHDA, CDR2 SQIVND (reference sequence). The CDR3 nucleotides are TGTGCCAGCTCCGGGACAAGTTACACTGAAGCTTTCTTT. It encodes CASSGTSYTEAFF.

This chain links TRBV6-5 with TRBJ2-1, with D possibly TRBD1 on 5 matching bases. CDR1 and CDR2 (germline): MNHEY, SVGAGI. The germline V and J ends were trimmed by 2 bases and 3 bases, with 14 bases remaining between them. The CDR3 has 16 residues. The chain's CDR3 is CASSYKSRVLYNEQFF. In DNA form, the CDR3 reads TGTGCCAGCAGTTACAAGAGCAGGGTGCTCTACAATGAGCAGTTCTTC.